Shown below are 19 T cell receptor beta chains from a single sample sequenced in a study of cytomegalovirus exposure and HLA in healthy donors. The PCR had 60 Vbeta and 13 Jbeta primers. The table came from immunoSEQ multiplex PCR; TCRdb's copy has only in-frame clones and leaves some out. The sample includes some 120,000 clones, about 74% of them seen just once. The specimen was PBMCs. The receptors were sampled from a woman in her forties or fifties in good health and CMV-seropositive.

The chain employs TRBV9 and TRBJ1-3; 9 nucleotides line up with TRBD1. Germline-derived CDR1 and CDR2 are SGDLS and YYNGEE. The CDR3 sequence is 14 residues long. After removal of 1 base from V and 10 bases from J, the junction contained 6 bases not matched to a gene. CDR3 DNA: TGTGCCAGCAGCGTAACGGACAGGGGAGTAACCATATATTTT. Amino acids: CASSVTDRGVTIYF.

The CDR3 sequence is CASSQEGRGVTAEAFF. The CDR3 DNA follows: TGTGCCAGCAGCCAAGAAGGTCGGGGGGTTACGGCTGAAGCTTTCTTT. The chain uses TRBV4-2 and TRBJ1-1; the D gene is possibly TRBD1 (5 bases). In germline, CDR1 is LGHNA, CDR2 YNFKEQ. V lost 0 bases and J 6 bases, leaving 17 bases between the germline ends. The CDR3 covers 16 residues.

The rearrangement joins TRBV15 to TRBJ1-6; D is ambiguous. V was clipped by 0 bases and J by 7 bases, with 7 bases between them. The germline gives CDR1 LNHNV, CDR2 YYDKDF (reference sequence). The CDR3 runs to 14 residues. In nucleotides, the CDR3 is TGTGCCACCAGCAGAGATTGGCAGAATTCACCCCTCCACTTT. Protein product: CATSRDWQNSPLHF.

V usage is TRBV2 and J usage is TRBJ2-5; TRBD1 agrees at 8 bases. Per germline, CDR1 SNHLY and CDR2 FYNNEI. V gave up 9 bases and J gave up 5 bases; unmatched junction bases: 5. The CDR3 totals 12 residues. CDR3 nucleotides: TGTGCCAGGGCTGGGACAGGCGAGACCCAGTACTTC. Translated, it gives CARAGTGETQYF.

The chain has TRBV11-2 and TRBJ1-3; D is possibly TRBD1 (6 bases). Germline CDR1 and CDR2: SGHAT and FQNNGV. Trimming cost V 6 bases and J 2 bases, with 11 bases left between them. This CDR3 comprises 14 residues. This CDR3 is CASRMDSPGNTIYF. The CDR3 bases are TGTGCCAGCAGAATGGACAGTCCTGGAAACACCATATATTTT.

The chain carries TRBV6-5 and TRBJ1-4, with D possibly matching TRBD1 (5 bases). Per germline, CDR1 MNHEY and CDR2 SVGAGI. V was cut by 5 bases and J by 11 bases, with 18 bases left in between. The CDR3 spans 14 residues. The CDR3 sequence: CASSPFIGAEKLFF. The CDR3 coding sequence is TGTGCCAGCAGTCCCTTTATAGGGGCGGAGAAACTGTTTTTT.

The chain combines TRBV15 with TRBJ1-4, with a weak D call TRBD1 (6 bases). V was pared by 1 base and J by 0 bases, with 15 bases between. CDR1 LNHNV and CDR2 YYDKDF come from the germline V gene (reference sequence). CDR3 length: 18 amino acids. The CDR3 sequence: CATSRVGRGYSTNEKLFF. The CDR3 nucleotides read TGTGCCACCAGCAGAGTGGGCAGGGGATATTCAACTAATGAAAAACTGTTTTTT. Full variable domain (remainder filled in from reference TRBV15 and TRBJ1-4): DAMVIQNPRYQVTQFGKPVTLSCSQTLNHNVMYWYQQKSSQAPKLLFHYYDKDFNNEADTPDNFQSRRPNTSFCFLDIRSPGLGDTAMYLCATSRVGRGYSTNEKLFFGSGTQLSVL.

This chain connects TRBV7-9 to TRBJ2-1; TRBD2 matches at 8 bases. The germline V gene has CDR1 SEHNR and CDR2 FQNEAQ (reference sequence). The V gene end was trimmed by 5 bases and the J gene end by 0 bases; junction bases not matched to a gene: 3. There are 15 residues in the CDR3. The CDR3 nucleotides are TGTGCCAGCAGCCGAACTAGCGGCTCCTACAATGAGCAGTTCTTC. Its protein product is CASSRTSGSYNEQFF.

V and J are TRBV18 and TRBJ1-2, with D perhaps TRBD1 (5 bases). The CDR3 has 13 residues. The ends were cut back, 5 bases at V and 8 bases at J, with 15 bases in the middle. Germline V gene data show CDR1 as KGHSH and CDR2 as LQKENI. The CDR3 DNA reads TGTGCCAGCTCAGACCGTGGTTGGGGCGGCTACACCTTC. Translation gives CASSDRGWGGYTF. Supplemented by reference TRBV18 and TRBJ1-2, the full variable domain reads NAGVMQNPRHLVRRRGQEARLRCSPMKGHSHVYWYRQLPEEGLKFMVYLQKENIIDESGMPKERFSAEFPKEGPSILRIQQVVRGDSAAYFCASSDRGWGGYTFGSGTRLTVV.

This sequence joins TRBV5-1 and TRBJ2-7; 9 nucleotides match TRBD1. Germline CDR1 SGHRS, CDR2 YFSETQ. This CDR3 spans 18 amino acids. After removal of 4 bases from V and 7 bases from J, the junction contained 21 bases not matched to a gene. CDR3 protein: CASSPRDRESSQLREQYF. For the CDR3, the DNA is TGCGCCAGCAGCCCCCGGGACAGGGAATCATCCCAACTCAGGGAGCAGTACTTC. Drawing the rest from reference TRBV5-1 and TRBJ2-7, the complete variable domain is KAGVTQTPRYLIKTRGQQVTLSCSPISGHRSVSWYQQTPGQGLQFLFEYFSETQRNKGNFPGRFSGRQFSNSRSEMNVSTLELGDSALYLCASSPRDRESSQLREQYFGPGTRLTVT.

This clone was observed a single time. The chain carries TRBV12-5 and TRBJ2-1, with 10 positions matching TRBD2. The CDR3 has 16 amino acids. Germline CDR1 LGHNT, CDR2 FRNRAP. V lost 1 base and J lost 4; bases outside the gene matches: 4. The CDR3 region is CASGLGSGGAYNEQFF. The DNA of the CDR3 is TGTGCTAGTGGTTTGGGAAGCGGGGGGGCTTACAATGAGCAGTTCTTC. Based on the CDR3 plus reference TRBV12-5 and TRBJ2-1, the full variable domain is DARVTQTPRHKVTEMGQEVTMRCQPILGHNTVFWYRQTMMQGLELLAYFRNRAPLDDSGMPKDRFSAEMPDATLATLKIQPSEPRDSAVYFCASGLGSGGAYNEQFFGPGTRLTVL.

The CDR3 region is CASSLTGLLMNTEAFF. The CDR3 DNA sequence: TGTGCCAGCAGCTTAACGGGACTCCTCATGAACACTGAAGCTTTCTTT. The chain carries TRBV11-3 and TRBJ1-1; the D gene is possibly TRBD1 (5 bases). CDR1 and CDR2 from the germline V gene are SGHNT and YENEEA. V lost 2 bases, J lost 0 bases, and 13 bases lay in between. This CDR3 comprises 16 residues.

This chain uses TRBV27 with TRBJ2-6, with 10 bases lining up with TRBD1. The germline gives CDR1 MNHEY, CDR2 SMNVEV (reference sequence). Unmatched junction bases numbered 8, after V lost 5 bases and J lost 4 bases. The CDR3 has 17 amino acids. In DNA, the CDR3 is TGTGCCAGCAGTGCGGGACAGGGGTGGACCGGGGCCAACGTCCTGACTTTC. Translation: CASSAGQGWTGANVLTF.

The CDR3 reads CASSGREASGHNEQFF. As DNA, the CDR3 is TGTGCCAGCAGCGGGAGGGAGGCTAGCGGGCACAATGAGCAGTTCTTC. The J gene is TRBJ2-1, the V gene TRBV5-6; 8 bases match TRBD2. V dropped 4 bases and J dropped 5; count of bases not matched to a gene: 11. CDR1 and CDR2 from the germline V gene are SGHDT and YYEEEE. The CDR3 runs 16 residues.

This chain joins TRBV10-2 and TRBJ2-3; TRBD1 matches 7 bases. There are 18 residues in the CDR3. Looked up from germline, CDR1 is WSHSY and CDR2 is SAAADI. V trimming: 0 bases; J trimming: 2 bases; junction bases outside the gene matches: 11. The CDR3 DNA is TGCGCCAGCAGTGAGTCAGGTGAGGGACAGCACCTCACAGATACGCAGTATTTT. The encoded protein is CASSESGEGQHLTDTQYF.

The rearrangement joins TRBV5-4 to TRBJ2-1, with D perhaps TRBD1 (6 bases). There are 16 residues in the CDR3. The germline V and J ends were trimmed by 3 bases and 1 base, with 14 bases remaining between them. CDR1 is SGHNT, CDR2 YYREEE, per germline (reference sequence). CDR3 sequence reads: CASSSAGTRSYNEQFF. The CDR3 DNA follows: TGTGCCAGCAGCTCAGCCGGGACACGATCCTACAATGAGCAGTTCTTC.

This chain connects TRBV27 to TRBJ1-3; D is unresolved. This CDR3 comprises 14 residues. Germline-derived CDR1 and CDR2 are MNHEY and SMNVEV (reference sequence). Trimming pared 3 bases from V and 2 bases from J, leaving 8 bases between. In nucleotides, the CDR3 is TGTGCCAGCAGTTTTCGGGGAACTGGAAACACCATATATTTT. Translating it yields CASSFRGTGNTIYF.

The chain joins TRBV5-4 to TRBJ1-4; maybe TRBD1 (5 bases). Germline V lookup: CDR1 SGHNT, CDR2 YYREEE (reference sequence). V was clipped by 4 bases and J by 8 bases, with 15 bases between them. CDR3 length equals 14 residues. CDR3 residues: CASSRDGGKEKLFF. The CDR3 bases are TGTGCCAGCAGCAGGGACGGGGGGAAGGAAAAACTGTTTTTT.

The table lists this clone with a few counts. The V and J genes are TRBV6-5 and TRBJ1-6; D gene ambiguous. This CDR3 is 13 amino acids long. Trimming stripped 6 bases from V and 7 bases from J, with 10 bases between. The germline CDR1 and CDR2 sequences are MNHEY and SVGAGI. CDR3 sequence (DNA): TGTGCCAGCAGGGAGACGGGAAATTCACCCCTCCACTTT. Amino acids: CASRETGNSPLHF.